The text below deals with one TCR beta chain. Its cognate antigen is unknown. In germline, CDR1 is SGHNT, CDR2 YYREEE (reference sequence). Trimming shortened V by 0 bases and J by 9 bases, and 14 bases separated the two germline ends. CDR3 length: 14 residues. Assay: immunoSEQ multiplex PCR; the TCRdb copy retains only in-frame clones and omits some. The sample contains about 72,000 clones, approximately 92% of which appear only once. These data are taken from a study of OX40 agonist ivuxolimab in advanced cancers. Overall study results and limits: CD8+ T cells (on average) carried more expanded clones than CD4+ T cells. Among the nonresponders, some also had low normalized T-cell clonal expansion. The antigens recognized by the expanded peripheral T cells, that is their antigen specificity, were not determined.

The receptor comes from an adult with an advanced solid tumor such as melanoma, head and neck, liver or kidney cancer. This specimen was CD4+ or CD8+ T cells sorted from blood, taken in a trial of the OX40 agonist ivuxolimab. The chain uses TRBV5-4 and TRBJ2-3; D tentatively fits TRBD1 or TRBD2 (6 bases each). CDR3 DNA sequence: TGTGCCAGCAGCTTGGAATGGGGGGCGGGGACGCAGTATTTT. It is translated as CASSLEWGAGTQYF. The full variable domain, in which reference TRBV5-4 and TRBJ2-3 provide the parts outside the CDR3, is ETGVTQSPTHLIKTRGQQVTLRCSSQSGHNTVSWYQQALGQGPQFIFQYYREEENGRGNFPPRFSGLQFPNYSSELNVNALELDDSALYLCASSLEWGAGTQYFGPGTRLTVL.